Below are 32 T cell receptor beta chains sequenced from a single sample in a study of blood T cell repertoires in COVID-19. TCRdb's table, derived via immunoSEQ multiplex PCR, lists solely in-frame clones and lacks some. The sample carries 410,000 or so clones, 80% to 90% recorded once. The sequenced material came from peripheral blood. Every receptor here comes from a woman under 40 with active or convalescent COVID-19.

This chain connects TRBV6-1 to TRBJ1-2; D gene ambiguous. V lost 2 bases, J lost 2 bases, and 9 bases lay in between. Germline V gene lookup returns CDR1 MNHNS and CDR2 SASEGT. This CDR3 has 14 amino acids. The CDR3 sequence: CASSELPTNYGYTF. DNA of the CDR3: TGTGCCAGCAGTGAACTGCCCACAAACTATGGCTACACCTTC.

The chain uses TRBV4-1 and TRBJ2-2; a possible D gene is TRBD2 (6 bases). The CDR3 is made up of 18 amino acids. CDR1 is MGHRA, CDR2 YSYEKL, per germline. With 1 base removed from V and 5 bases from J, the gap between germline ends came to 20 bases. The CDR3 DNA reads TGCGCCAGCAGCCAAGGAGGGACTCTCGGAATGGGAACCGGGGAGCTGTTTTTT. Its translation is CASSQGGTLGMGTGELFF.

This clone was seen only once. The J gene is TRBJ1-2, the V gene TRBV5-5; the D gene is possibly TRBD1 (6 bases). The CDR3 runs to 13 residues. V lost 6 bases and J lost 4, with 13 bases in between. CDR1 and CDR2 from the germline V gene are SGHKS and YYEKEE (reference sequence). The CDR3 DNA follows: TGTGCCAGCACACGAGGGGGGGGCTATGGCTACACCTTC. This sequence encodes CASTRGGGYGYTF.

CDR3 amino acids: CASSQAGVSHEQYF. The CDR3 DNA reads as TGTGCCAGCTCACAAGCAGGGGTGTCCCACGAGCAGTACTTC. The chain is built from TRBV18 and TRBJ2-7; a weak D match, TRBD1 (6 bases). The CDR3 has 14 amino acids. Per germline, CDR1 KGHSH and CDR2 LQKENI. V shed 4 bases and J shed 5 bases, with 15 bases lying between them. The variable domain in full, with the rest retrieved from reference TRBV18 and TRBJ2-7, is NAGVMQNPRHLVRRRGQEARLRCSPMKGHSHVYWYRQLPEEGLKFMVYLQKENIIDESGMPKERFSAEFPKEGPSILRIQQVVRGDSAAYFCASSQAGVSHEQYFGPGTRLTVT.

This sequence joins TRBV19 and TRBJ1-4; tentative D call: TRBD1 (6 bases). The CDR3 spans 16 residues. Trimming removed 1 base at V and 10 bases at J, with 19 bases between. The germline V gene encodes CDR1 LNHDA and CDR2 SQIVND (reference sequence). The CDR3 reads CASSIAPLLGAGKLFF. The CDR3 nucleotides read TGTGCCAGTAGTATAGCCCCCCTTTTGGGGGCGGGAAAACTGTTTTTT.

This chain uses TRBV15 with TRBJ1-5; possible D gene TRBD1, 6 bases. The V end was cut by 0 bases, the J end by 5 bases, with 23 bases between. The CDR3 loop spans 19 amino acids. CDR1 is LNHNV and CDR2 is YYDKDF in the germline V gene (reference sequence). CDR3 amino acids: CATSRDRGTGLGQDQPQHF. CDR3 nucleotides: TGTGCCACCAGCAGAGATCGCGGAACAGGGTTAGGTCAAGATCAGCCCCAGCATTTT. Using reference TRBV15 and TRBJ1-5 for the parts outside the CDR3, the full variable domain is DAMVIQNPRYQVTQFGKPVTLSCSQTLNHNVMYWYQQKSSQAPKLLFHYYDKDFNNEADTPDNFQSRRPNTSFCFLDIRSPGLGDTAMYLCATSRDRGTGLGQDQPQHFGDGTRLSIL.

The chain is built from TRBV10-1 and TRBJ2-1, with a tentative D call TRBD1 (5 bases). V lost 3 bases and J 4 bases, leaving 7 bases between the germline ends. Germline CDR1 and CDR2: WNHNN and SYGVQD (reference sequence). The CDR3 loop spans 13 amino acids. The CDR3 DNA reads TGCGCCAGCAGTGAAGGGGATTACAATGAGCAGTTCTTC. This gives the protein CASSEGDYNEQFF.

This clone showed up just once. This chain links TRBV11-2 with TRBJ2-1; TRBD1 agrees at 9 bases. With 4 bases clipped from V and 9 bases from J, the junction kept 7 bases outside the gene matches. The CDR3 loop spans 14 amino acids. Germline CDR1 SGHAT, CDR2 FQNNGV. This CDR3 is CASSSGQGTSEQFF. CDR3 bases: TGTGCCAGCAGCTCAGGACAGGGGACCAGTGAGCAGTTCTTC.

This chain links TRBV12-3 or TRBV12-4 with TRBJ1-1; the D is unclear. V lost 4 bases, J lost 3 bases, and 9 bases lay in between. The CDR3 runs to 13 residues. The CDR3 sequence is CASSSGAYTEAFF. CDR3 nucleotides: TGTGCCAGCAGTTCGGGTGCGTACACTGAAGCTTTCTTT.

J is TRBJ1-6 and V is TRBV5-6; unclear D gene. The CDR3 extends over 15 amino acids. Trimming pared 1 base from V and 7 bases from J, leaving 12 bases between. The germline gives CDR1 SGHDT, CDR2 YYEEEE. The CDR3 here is CASSLLEGLNSPLHF. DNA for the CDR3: TGTGCCAGCAGCTTGCTTGAGGGTTTGAATTCACCCCTCCACTTT.

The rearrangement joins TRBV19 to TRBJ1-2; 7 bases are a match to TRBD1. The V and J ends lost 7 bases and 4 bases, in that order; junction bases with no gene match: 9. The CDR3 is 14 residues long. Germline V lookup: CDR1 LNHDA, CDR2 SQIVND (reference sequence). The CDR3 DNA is TGTGCCAGTAACTCCCTCTCAGGGGGCTATGGCTACACCTTC. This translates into CASNSLSGGYGYTF.

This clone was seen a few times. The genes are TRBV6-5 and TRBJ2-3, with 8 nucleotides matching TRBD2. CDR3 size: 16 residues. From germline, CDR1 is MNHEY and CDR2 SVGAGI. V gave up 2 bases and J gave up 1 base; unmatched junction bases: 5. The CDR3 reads CASSYQAGAGTDTQYF. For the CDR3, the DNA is TGTGCCAGCAGTTACCAAGCGGGAGCGGGCACAGATACGCAGTATTTT.

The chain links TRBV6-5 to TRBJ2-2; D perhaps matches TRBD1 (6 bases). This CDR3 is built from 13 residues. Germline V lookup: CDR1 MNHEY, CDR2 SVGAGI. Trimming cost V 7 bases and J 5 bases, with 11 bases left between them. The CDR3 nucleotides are TGTGCCAGCAACAGGGAGCAAACCGGGGAGCTGTTTTTT. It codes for CASNREQTGELFF.

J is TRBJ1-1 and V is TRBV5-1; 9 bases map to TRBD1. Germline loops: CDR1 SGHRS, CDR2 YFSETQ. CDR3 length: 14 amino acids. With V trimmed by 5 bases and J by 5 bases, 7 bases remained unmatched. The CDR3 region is CASSTGTGRTEAFF. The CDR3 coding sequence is TGCGCCAGCAGTACCGGGACAGGGAGGACTGAAGCTTTCTTT.

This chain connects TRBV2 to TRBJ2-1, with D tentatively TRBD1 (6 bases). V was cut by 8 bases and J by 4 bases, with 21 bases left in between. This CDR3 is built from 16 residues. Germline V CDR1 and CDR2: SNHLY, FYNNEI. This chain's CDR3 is CASLTEEGVHYNEQFF. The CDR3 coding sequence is TGTGCCAGCCTCACCGAAGAGGGGGTGCATTACAATGAGCAGTTCTTC. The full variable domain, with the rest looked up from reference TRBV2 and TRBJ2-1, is EPEVTQTPSHQVTQMGQEVILRCVPISNHLYFYWYRQILGQKVEFLVSFYNNEISEKSEIFDDQFSVERPDGSNFTLKIRSTKLEDSAMYFCASLTEEGVHYNEQFFGPGTRLTVL.

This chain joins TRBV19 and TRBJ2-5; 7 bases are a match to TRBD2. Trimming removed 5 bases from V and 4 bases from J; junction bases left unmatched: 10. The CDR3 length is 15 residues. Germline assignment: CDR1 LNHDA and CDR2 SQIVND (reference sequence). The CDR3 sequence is CASSGSGKDGETQYF. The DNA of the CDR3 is TGTGCCAGTAGTGGAAGCGGGAAAGACGGAGAGACCCAGTACTTC.

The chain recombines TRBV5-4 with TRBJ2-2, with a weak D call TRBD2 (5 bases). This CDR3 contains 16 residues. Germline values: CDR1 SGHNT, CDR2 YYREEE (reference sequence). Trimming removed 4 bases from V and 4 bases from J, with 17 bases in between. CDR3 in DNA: TGTGCCAGCAGCCCTACTAGGCAGATACTCACCGGGGAGCTGTTTTTT. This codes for CASSPTRQILTGELFF.

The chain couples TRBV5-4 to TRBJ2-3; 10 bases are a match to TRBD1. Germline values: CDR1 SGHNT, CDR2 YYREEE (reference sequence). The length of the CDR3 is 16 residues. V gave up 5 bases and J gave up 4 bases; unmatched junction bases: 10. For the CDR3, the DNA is TGTGCCAGCAGTCCGCTCGCGACAGGGGGCGCAGATACGCAGTATTTT. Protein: CASSPLATGGADTQYF.

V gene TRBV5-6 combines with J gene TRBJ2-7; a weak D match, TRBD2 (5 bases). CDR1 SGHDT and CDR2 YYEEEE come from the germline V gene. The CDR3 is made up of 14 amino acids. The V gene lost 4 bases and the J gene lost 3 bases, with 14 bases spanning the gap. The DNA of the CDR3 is TGTGCCAGCAGCCAATCCGGACTCTTCTACGAGCAGTACTTC. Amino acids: CASSQSGLFYEQYF.

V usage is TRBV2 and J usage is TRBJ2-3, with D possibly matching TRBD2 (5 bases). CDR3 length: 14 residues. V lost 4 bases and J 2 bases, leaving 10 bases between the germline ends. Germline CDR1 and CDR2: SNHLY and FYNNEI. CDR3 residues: CASSVLAFTDTQYF. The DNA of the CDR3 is TGTGCCAGCAGTGTATTAGCGTTCACAGATACGCAGTATTTT.

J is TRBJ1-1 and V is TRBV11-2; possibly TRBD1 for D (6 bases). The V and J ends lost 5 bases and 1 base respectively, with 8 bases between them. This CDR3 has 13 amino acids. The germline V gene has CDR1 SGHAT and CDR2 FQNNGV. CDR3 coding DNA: TGTGCCAGCAGCCTGACAGGGAACACTGAAGCTTTCTTT. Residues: CASSLTGNTEAFF.

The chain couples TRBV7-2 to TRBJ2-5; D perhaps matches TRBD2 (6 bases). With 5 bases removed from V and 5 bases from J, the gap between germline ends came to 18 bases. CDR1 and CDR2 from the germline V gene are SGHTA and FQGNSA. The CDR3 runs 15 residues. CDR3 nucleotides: TGTGCCAGCAGCCACTGGGCTAGCGAGGGGGAGACCCAGTACTTC. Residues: CASSHWASEGETQYF.

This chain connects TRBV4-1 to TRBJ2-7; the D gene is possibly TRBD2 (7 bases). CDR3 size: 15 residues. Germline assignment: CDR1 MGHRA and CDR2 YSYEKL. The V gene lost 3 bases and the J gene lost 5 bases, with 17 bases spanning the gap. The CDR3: CASSHLRGGADEQYF. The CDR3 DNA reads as TGCGCCAGCAGCCATTTACGTGGGGGGGCGGACGAGCAGTACTTC.

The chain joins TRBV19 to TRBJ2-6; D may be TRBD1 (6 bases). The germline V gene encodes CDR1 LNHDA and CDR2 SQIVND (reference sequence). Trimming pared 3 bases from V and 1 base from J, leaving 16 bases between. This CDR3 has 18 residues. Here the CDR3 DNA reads TGTGCCAGTAGTATCTTGCCAGGGGATAGGTCTGGGGCCAACGTCCTGACTTTC. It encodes CASSILPGDRSGANVLTF.

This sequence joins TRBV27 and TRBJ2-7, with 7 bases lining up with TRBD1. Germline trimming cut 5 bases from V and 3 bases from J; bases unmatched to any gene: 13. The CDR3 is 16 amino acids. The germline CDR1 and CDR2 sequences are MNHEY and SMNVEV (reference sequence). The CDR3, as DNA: TGTGCCAGCAGTCCGGGGACAGCTCAAATTCTCTACGAGCAGTACTTC. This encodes CASSPGTAQILYEQYF.

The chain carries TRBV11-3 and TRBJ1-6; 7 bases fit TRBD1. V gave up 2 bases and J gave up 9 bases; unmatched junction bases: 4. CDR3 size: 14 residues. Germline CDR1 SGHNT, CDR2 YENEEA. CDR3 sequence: CASSLTGATSPLHF. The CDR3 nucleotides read TGTGCCAGCAGCTTAACAGGGGCAACTTCACCCCTCCACTTT.

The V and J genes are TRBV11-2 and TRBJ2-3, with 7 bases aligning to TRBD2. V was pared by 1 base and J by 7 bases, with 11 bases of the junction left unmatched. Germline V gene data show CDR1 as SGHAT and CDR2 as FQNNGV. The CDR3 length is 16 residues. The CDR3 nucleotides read TGTGCCAGCAGCTTAGTCCTAGCGGCCTTAGAAAATACGCAGTATTTT. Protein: CASSLVLAALENTQYF.

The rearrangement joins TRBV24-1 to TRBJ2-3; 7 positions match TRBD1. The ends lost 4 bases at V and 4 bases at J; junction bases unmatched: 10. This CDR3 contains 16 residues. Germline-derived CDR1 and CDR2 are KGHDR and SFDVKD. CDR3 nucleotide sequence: TGTGCCACCAGTGACCCTCGACAGGGAGCGGCAGATACGCAGTATTTT. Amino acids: CATSDPRQGAADTQYF.

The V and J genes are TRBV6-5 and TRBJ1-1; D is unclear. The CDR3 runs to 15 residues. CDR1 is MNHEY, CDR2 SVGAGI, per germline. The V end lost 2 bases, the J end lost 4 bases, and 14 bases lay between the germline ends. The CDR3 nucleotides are TGTGCCAGCAGTTACAATGAGGGTGCCGGCACTGAAGCTTTCTTT. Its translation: CASSYNEGAGTEAFF.

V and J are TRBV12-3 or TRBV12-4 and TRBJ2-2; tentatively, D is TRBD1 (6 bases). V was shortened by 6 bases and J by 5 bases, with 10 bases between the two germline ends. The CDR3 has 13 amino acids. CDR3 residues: CASSNRATGELFF. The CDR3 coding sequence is TGTGCCAGCAGCAACAGGGCAACCGGGGAGCTGTTTTTT.

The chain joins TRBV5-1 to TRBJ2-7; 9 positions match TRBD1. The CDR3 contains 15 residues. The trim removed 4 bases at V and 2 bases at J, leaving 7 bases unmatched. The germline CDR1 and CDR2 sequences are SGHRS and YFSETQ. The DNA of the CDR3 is TGCGCCAGCAGCGAACCCGGGACAGGGACCTACGAGCAGTACTTC. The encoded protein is CASSEPGTGTYEQYF.

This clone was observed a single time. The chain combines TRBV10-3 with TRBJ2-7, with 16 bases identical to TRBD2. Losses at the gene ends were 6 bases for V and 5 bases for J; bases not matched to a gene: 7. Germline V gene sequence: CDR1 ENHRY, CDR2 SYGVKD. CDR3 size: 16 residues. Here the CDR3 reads CAIRGTSGRARNEQYF. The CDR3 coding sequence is TGTGCCATCAGGGGGACTAGCGGGAGGGCGAGGAACGAGCAGTACTTC.